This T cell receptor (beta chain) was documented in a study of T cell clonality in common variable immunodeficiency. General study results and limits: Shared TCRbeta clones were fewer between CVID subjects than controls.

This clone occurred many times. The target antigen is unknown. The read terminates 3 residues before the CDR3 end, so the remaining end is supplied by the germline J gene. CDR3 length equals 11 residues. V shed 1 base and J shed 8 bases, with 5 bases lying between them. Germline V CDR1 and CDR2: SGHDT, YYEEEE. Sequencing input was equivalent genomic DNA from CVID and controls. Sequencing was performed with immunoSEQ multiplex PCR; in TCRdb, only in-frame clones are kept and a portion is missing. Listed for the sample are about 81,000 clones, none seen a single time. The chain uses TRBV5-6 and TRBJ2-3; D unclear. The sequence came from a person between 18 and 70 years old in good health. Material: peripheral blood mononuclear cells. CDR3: CASSLFSTQYF. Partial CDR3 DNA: TGTGCCAGCAGCTTGTTTAGTACG.